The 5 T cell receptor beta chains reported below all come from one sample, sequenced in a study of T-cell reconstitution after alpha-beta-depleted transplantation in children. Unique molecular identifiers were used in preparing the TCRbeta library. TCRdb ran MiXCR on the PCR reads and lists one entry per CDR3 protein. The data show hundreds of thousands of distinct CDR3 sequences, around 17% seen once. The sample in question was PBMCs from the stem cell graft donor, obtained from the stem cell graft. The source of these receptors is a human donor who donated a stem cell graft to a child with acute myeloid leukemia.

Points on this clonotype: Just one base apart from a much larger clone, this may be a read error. CDR3 region: CSAGPSGPYNEQFF. The CDR3 DNA sequence: TGCAGTGCTGGACCGAGTGGACCCTACAATGAGCAGTTCTTC. The chain links TRBV20-1 to TRBJ2-1; no clear D gene. The CDR3 contains 14 residues. Per the germline V gene, CDR1 is DFQATT and CDR2 is SNEGSKA (reference sequence). Trimming shortened V by 5 bases and J by 2 bases, and 13 bases separated the two germline ends.

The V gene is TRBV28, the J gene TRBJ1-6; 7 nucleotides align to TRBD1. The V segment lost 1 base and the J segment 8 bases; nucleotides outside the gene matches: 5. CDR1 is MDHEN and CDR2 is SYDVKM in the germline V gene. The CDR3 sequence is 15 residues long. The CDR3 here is CASSLSLGQDSPLHF. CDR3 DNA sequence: TGTGCCAGCAGTTTATCCCTTGGACAGGATTCACCCCTCCACTTT. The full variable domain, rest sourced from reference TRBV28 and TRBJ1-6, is DVKVTQSSRYLVKRTGEKVFLECVQDMDHENMFWYRQDPGLGLRLIYFSYDVKMKEKGDIPEGYSVSREKKERFSLILESASTNQTSMYLCASSLSLGQDSPLHFGNGTRLTVT.

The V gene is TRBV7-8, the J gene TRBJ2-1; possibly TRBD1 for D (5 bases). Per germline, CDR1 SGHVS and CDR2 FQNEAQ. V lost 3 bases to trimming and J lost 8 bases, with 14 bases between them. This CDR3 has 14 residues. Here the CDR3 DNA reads TGTGCCAGCAGCTTCATCCCGGCAGGGTATGAGCAGTTCTTC. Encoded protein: CASSFIPAGYEQFF.

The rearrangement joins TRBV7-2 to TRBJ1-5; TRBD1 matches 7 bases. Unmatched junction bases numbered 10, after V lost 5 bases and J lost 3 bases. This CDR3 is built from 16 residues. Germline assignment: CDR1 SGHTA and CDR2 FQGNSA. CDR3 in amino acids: CASSPPGTDFNQPQHF. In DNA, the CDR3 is TGTGCCAGCAGCCCCCCTGGGACAGACTTCAATCAGCCCCAGCATTTT.

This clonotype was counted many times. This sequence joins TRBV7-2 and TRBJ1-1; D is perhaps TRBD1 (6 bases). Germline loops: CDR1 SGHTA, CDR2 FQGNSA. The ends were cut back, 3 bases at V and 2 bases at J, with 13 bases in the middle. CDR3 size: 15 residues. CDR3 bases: TGTGCCAGCAGCTTTAGGGGGGCCGGAAACACTGAAGCTTTCTTT. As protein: CASSFRGAGNTEAFF. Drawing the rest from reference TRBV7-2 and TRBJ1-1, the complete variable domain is GAGVSQSPSNKVTEKGKDVELRCDPISGHTALYWYRQSLGQGLEFLIYFQGNSAPDKSGLPSDRFSAERTGGSVSTLTIQRTQQEDSAVYLCASSFRGAGNTEAFFGQGTRLTVV.